The 11 T cell receptor beta chains below come from one sample, sequenced in a study of cytomegalovirus exposure and HLA in healthy donors. Amplification used 60 Vbeta primers and 13 Jbeta primers. Sequenced by immunoSEQ multiplex PCR; TCRdb stores in-frame clones only, minus some. The sample carries some 150,000 clones, roughly four fifths recorded once. Sequencing was done on a sample of PBMCs. These receptors were obtained from a woman in her fifties or sixties in good health and CMV-seronegative.

The rearrangement uses TRBV28 and TRBJ1-5, with D maybe TRBD1 (5 bases). This CDR3 has 13 amino acids. The germline V gene encodes CDR1 MDHEN and CDR2 SYDVKM. Trimming pared 2 bases from V and 6 bases from J, leaving 8 bases between. The CDR3 here is CASSLPGSQPQHF. In DNA form, the CDR3 reads TGTGCCAGCAGTTTACCAGGGTCTCAGCCCCAGCATTTT.

This clone was seen a handful of times. Here the CDR3 reads CASSPRTGSWLAKNIQYF. The CDR3 DNA reads as TGTGCCAGCAGCCCTCGGACAGGGTCGTGGTTAGCCAAAAACATTCAGTACTTC. This chain links TRBV7-9 with TRBJ2-4; 8 positions match TRBD1. CDR3 size: 18 residues. V dropped 5 bases and J dropped 0; count of bases not matched to a gene: 12. The germline V gene encodes CDR1 SEHNR and CDR2 FQNEAQ (reference sequence).

V usage is TRBV6-6 and J usage is TRBJ1-1; D perhaps matches TRBD1 (5 bases). V was cut by 6 bases and J by 4 bases, with 18 bases left in between. In germline, CDR1 is MNHNY, CDR2 SVGAGI (reference sequence). The CDR3 is 15 residues long. CDR3 bases: TGTGCCAGCAGAACAACTAATCTCAGGGTCACTGAAGCTTTCTTT. Translated: CASRTTNLRVTEAFF.

CDR3 in DNA: TGTGCCAGCAGCCAAGAACTCTCTCATGGCTACACCTTC. Protein: CASSQELSHGYTF. V gene TRBV14 combines with J gene TRBJ1-2; D gene ambiguous. The CDR3 length is 13 residues. The germline gives CDR1 SGHDN, CDR2 FVKESK. V lost 0 bases, J lost 6 bases, and 8 bases lay in between.

The rearrangement uses TRBV9 and TRBJ2-1, with a possible D match to TRBD2 (6 bases). Germline CDR1 and CDR2: SGDLS and YYNGEE. Trimming took 0 bases from V and 6 from J, leaving 16 bases between them. This CDR3 is 16 amino acids long. The DNA for the CDR3 is TGTGCCAGCAGCGTAGAGGAGGGTTTTGGCAGCAATGAGCAGTTCTTC. It specifies CASSVEEGFGSNEQFF.

J is TRBJ1-2 and V is TRBV6-6; D is undetermined. The ends were cut back, 6 bases at V and 4 bases at J, with 12 bases in the middle. The CDR3 extends over 13 amino acids. In germline, CDR1 is MNHNY, CDR2 SVGAGI (reference sequence). CDR3 residues: CASSFSPVYGYTF. CDR3 coding DNA: TGTGCCAGCAGCTTCTCCCCAGTCTATGGCTACACCTTC.

The chain carries TRBV6-6 and TRBJ1-4, with TRBD1 matching 10 bases. The V segment lost 0 bases and the J segment 3 bases; nucleotides outside the gene matches: 1. CDR3 length: 16 residues. Germline V CDR1 and CDR2: MNHNY, SVGAGI (reference sequence). Here the CDR3 reads CASSYSGTGANEKLFF. CDR3 coding DNA: TGTGCCAGCAGTTACTCTGGGACAGGGGCTAATGAAAAACTGTTTTTT.

The J gene is TRBJ2-3, the V gene TRBV5-6; the match to TRBD1 covers 9 bases. There are 17 residues in the CDR3. Germline CDR1 reads SGHDT; CDR2 reads YYEEEE. V lost 2 bases and J lost 0; bases outside the gene matches: 7. CDR3 in DNA: TGTGCCAGCAGCTTTTACAGGGGGCCAACTAGCACAGATACGCAGTATTTT. Amino acids: CASSFYRGPTSTDTQYF.

The chain links TRBV19 to TRBJ1-1; D unresolved. V lost 3 bases to trimming and J lost 5 bases, with 13 bases between them. CDR1 LNHDA and CDR2 SQIVND come from the germline V gene (reference sequence). CDR3 length: 14 amino acids. DNA for the CDR3: TGTGCCAGTAGTATCGGAGGGCAGAGGACTGAAGCTTTCTTT. Translated: CASSIGGQRTEAFF.

The sample holds a few counts of this clone. This chain links TRBV7-2 with TRBJ2-1; 8 bases are shared with TRBD2. Germline V gene data show CDR1 as SGHTA and CDR2 as FQGNSA. This CDR3 contains 15 residues. Trimming at V came to 5 bases and at J to 6 bases, leaving 9 bases not matched to a gene. The CDR3 spells CASSPRAGGPNEQFF. The DNA for the CDR3 is TGTGCCAGCAGCCCAAGGGCGGGAGGCCCCAATGAGCAGTTCTTC. The full variable domain, with the rest looked up from reference TRBV7-2 and TRBJ2-1, is GAGVSQSPSNKVTEKGKDVELRCDPISGHTALYWYRQSLGQGLEFLIYFQGNSAPDKSGLPSDRFSAERTGGSVSTLTIQRTQQEDSAVYLCASSPRAGGPNEQFFGPGTRLTVL.

The chain recombines TRBV9 with TRBJ2-7; no definite D call. The CDR3 covers 14 residues. V was cut by 1 base and J by 1 base, with 9 bases left in between. Per the germline V gene, CDR1 is SGDLS and CDR2 is YYNGEE. The CDR3 protein is CASSVQAQSYEQYF. In nucleotides, the CDR3 is TGTGCCAGCAGCGTACAGGCCCAGTCCTACGAGCAGTACTTC.